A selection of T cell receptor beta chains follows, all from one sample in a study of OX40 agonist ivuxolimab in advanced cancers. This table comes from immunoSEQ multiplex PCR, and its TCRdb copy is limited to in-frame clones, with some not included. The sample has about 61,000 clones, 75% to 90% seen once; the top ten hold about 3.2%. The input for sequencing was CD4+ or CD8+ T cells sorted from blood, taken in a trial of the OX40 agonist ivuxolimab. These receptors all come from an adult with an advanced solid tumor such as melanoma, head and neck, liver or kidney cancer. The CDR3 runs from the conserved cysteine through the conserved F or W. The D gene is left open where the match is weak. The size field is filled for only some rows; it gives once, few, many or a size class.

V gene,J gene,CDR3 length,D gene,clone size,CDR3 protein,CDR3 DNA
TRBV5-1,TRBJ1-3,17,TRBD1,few,CASSPRTGSLSGNTIYF,TGCGCCAGCAGCCCCCGGACAGGCTCCCTTTCTGGAAACACCATATATTTT
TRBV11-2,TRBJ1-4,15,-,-,CASSFEGYRTEKLFF,TGTGCCAGCAGCTTCGAGGGTTACAGGACTGAAAAACTGTTTTTT
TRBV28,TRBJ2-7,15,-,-,CASSFSGFSSYEQYF,TGTGCCAGCAGTTTTAGTGGGTTTAGCTCCTACGAGCAGTACTTC
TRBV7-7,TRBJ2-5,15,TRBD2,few,CASSLKAGGYETQYF,TGTGCTAGCAGCTTAAAGGCGGGGGGTTACGAGACCCAGTACTTC
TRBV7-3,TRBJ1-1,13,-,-,CASSFDTNTEAFF,TGTGCCAGCAGCTTTGACACGAACACTGAAGCTTTCTTT
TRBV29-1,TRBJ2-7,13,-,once,CSVSSRWRNEQYF,TGCAGCGTTTCCTCCCGGTGGCGCAACGAGCAGTACTTC
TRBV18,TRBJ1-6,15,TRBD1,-,CASSPGQGLNSPLHF,TGTGCCAGCTCACCAGGACAGGGGCTTAATTCACCCCTCCACTTT
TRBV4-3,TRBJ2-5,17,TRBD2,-,CASSQRDSGGAGETQYF,TGCGCCAGCAGCCAAAGGGACAGCGGGGGGGCCGGTGAGACCCAGTACTTC
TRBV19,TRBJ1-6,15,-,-,CASSTREIYNSPLHF,TGTGCCAGTAGTACGAGGGAAATCTATAATTCACCCCTCCACTTT
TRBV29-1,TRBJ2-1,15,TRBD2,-,CSVEGASGGADEQFF,TGCAGCGTTGAAGGCGCTAGCGGGGGGGCGGATGAGCAGTTCTTC
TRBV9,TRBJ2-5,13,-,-,CASSVAQGETQYF,TGTGCCAGCAGCGTAGCTCAGGGAGAGACCCAGTACTTC
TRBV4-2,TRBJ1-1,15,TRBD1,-,CASSQTGAAPTEAFF,TGTGCCAGCAGCCAGACAGGGGCGGCTCCCACTGAAGCTTTCTTT
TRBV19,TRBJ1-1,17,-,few,CASSIGSGRLRNTEAFF,TGTGCCAGTAGTATCGGCAGCGGGCGCCTGAGGAACACTGAAGCTTTCTTT
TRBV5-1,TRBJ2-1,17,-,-,CASSLVVFSDSDNEQFF,TGCGCCAGCAGCTTGGTCGTATTTAGCGATTCGGACAATGAGCAGTTCTTC
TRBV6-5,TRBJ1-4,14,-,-,CASIGVSTNEKLFF,TGTGCCAGCATTGGAGTCTCAACTAATGAAAAACTGTTTTTT
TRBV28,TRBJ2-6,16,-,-,CASSPPRGSGANVLTF,TGTGCCAGCAGTCCACCTCGGGGATCCGGGGCCAACGTCCTGACTTTC
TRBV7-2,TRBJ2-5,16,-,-,CASSSQGSMNLETQYF,TGTGCCAGCAGCTCTCAGGGAAGCATGAATCTCGAGACCCAGTACTTC
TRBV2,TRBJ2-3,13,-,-,CASRDNPRDTQYF,TGTGCCAGCAGGGACAACCCAAGAGATACGCAGTATTTT
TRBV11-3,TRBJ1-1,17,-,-,CASRAPQGVKGGTEAFF,TGTGCCAGCAGAGCCCCACAAGGGGTAAAAGGGGGCACTGAAGCTTTCTTT
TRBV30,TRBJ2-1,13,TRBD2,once,CAWTSGGYNEQFF,TGTGCCTGGACTAGCGGGGGATACAATGAGCAGTTCTTC
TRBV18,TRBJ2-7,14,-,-,CASSPQGRENEQYF,TGTGCCAGCTCACCACAGGGCAGGGAAAACGAGCAGTACTTC
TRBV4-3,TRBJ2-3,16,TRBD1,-,CASSQGGGRGPDTQYF,TGCGCCAGCAGCCAAGGAGGAGGCAGGGGGCCAGATACGCAGTATTTT
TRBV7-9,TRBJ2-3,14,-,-,CASSPFLGTDTQYF,TGTGCCAGCAGCCCCTTCCTAGGCACAGATACGCAGTATTTT
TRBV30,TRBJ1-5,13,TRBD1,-,CAWAPDRDQPQHF,TGTGCCTGGGCCCCGGACAGGGATCAGCCCCAGCATTTT
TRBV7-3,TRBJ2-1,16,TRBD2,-,CASSSGPSGGADEQFF,TGTGCCAGCAGCTCCGGCCCCAGCGGGGGGGCCGATGAGCAGTTCTTC
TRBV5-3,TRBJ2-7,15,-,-,CARSLRFSAGYEQYF,TGTGCCAGAAGCTTACGATTTAGCGCGGGCTACGAGCAGTACTTC
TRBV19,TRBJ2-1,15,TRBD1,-,CASSMTGRTYNEQFF,TGTGCCAGTAGTATGACAGGGAGAACCTACAATGAGCAGTTCTTC
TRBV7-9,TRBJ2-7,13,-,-,CASSFGSPYEQYF,TGTGCCAGCAGCTTCGGGTCACCCTACGAGCAGTACTTC
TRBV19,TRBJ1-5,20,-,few,CARGVPDRSSLTCSNQPQHF,TGTGCCAGGGGAGTGCCGGACAGATCTTCGTTAACCTGTAGCAATCAGCCCCAGCATTTT
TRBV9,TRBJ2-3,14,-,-,CASSLRGATDTQYF,TGTGCCAGCAGCCTGAGGGGGGCCACAGATACGCAGTATTTT
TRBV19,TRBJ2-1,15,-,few,CASSIGPATSRGQFF,TGTGCCAGTAGTATAGGCCCAGCGACTAGTCGGGGGCAGTTCTTC